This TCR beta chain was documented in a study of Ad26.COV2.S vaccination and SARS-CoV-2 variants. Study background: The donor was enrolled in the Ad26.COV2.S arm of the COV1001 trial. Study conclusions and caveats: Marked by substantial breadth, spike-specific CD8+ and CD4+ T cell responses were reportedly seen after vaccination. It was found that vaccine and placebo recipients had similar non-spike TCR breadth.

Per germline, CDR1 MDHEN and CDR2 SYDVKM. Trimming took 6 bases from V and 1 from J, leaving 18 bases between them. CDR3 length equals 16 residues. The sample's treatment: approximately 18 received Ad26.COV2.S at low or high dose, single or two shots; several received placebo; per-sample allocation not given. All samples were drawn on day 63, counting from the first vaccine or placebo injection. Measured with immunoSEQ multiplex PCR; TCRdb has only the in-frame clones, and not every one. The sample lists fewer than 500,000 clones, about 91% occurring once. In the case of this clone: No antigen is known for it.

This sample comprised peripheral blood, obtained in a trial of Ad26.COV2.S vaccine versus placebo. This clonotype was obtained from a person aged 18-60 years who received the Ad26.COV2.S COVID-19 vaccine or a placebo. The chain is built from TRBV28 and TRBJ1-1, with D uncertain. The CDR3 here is CASSLLLPTANTEAFF. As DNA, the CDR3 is TGTGCCAGCAGCCTCTTGTTACCCACAGCGAACACTGAAGCTTTCTTT.